The clone carrying this T cell receptor (beta chain) was recorded a few times. Assay used: immunoSEQ multiplex PCR; TCRdb lists only in-frame clones, some missing. The sample holds a few thousand clones; about 40% are singletons and the top ten take about 17%. The V gene's germline CDR1 is MNHGY and CDR2 SAAAGT. This CDR3 spans 13 amino acids. V lost 7 bases and J 4 bases, leaving 11 bases between the germline ends. This entry belongs to a study of T cells in localized non-small cell lung cancer. Specimen: lung tumor tissue, collected before any cancer treatment. The genes are TRBV6-8 and TRBJ1-5, with D unclear. This receptor was taken from a male donor older than 55 with stage I squamous cell lung carcinoma. For the CDR3, the DNA is TGTGCCAGCACTAAGGACGGGAATCAGCCCCAGCATTTT. It translates to CASTKDGNQPQHF.